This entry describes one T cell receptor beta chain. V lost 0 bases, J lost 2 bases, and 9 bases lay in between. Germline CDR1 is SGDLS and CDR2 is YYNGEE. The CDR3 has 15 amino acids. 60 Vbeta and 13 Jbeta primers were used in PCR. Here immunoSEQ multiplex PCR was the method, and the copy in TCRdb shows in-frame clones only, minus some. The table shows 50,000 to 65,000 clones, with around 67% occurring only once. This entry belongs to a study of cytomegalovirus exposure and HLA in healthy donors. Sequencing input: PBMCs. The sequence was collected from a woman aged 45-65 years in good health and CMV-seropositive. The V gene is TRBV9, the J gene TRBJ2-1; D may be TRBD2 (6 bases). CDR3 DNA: TGTGCCAGCAGCGTAGACGGCGGGGCCTACAATGAGCAGTTCTTC. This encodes CASSVDGGAYNEQFF.